This is a list of T cell receptor beta chains from one sample in a study of T cells in narcolepsy. Produced via immunoSEQ multiplex PCR; TCRdb's table is partial and in-frame only. The table has approximately 30,000 clones, around nine tenths seen once. Source material: CD45RA- memory CD4+ T cells from PBMCs. Receptors were obtained from a human donor with narcolepsy. Both conserved end residues are part of each CDR3. Each record gives: V gene, D gene, J gene, clone size, CDR3 DNA, CDR3 protein. D genes are given only for firm matches. Expanded clones are given a class, and other clones once, few, many or no size at all.

v_gene: TRBV7-2
d_gene: .
j_gene: TRBJ2-3
abundance: .
CDR3nt: TGTGCCAGCAGCTTATCTCCCGGGCTAGCGTCTGAAACAGATACGCAGTATTTT
CDR3aa: CASSLSPGLASETDTQYF

v_gene: TRBV5-5
d_gene: TRBD1
j_gene: TRBJ2-1
abundance: .
CDR3nt: TGTGCCAGCAGCTCGGGACAGTTGAACAATGAGCAGTTCTTC
CDR3aa: CASSSGQLNNEQFF

v_gene: TRBV2
d_gene: TRBD1
j_gene: TRBJ1-2
abundance: .
CDR3nt: TGTGCCAGCCGCTTGACAGGGAACTATGGCTACACCTTC
CDR3aa: CASRLTGNYGYTF

v_gene: TRBV25-1
d_gene: .
j_gene: TRBJ2-3
abundance: .
CDR3nt: TGTGCCAGCAGGGCAGGATGGGGGACAGATACGCAGTATTTT
CDR3aa: CASRAGWGTDTQYF

v_gene: TRBV2
d_gene: .
j_gene: TRBJ1-2
abundance: .
CDR3nt: TGTGCCAGCAGTGTCAACTCGGGCCCTGGCTACACCTTC
CDR3aa: CASSVNSGPGYTF

v_gene: TRBV5-1
d_gene: TRBD1
j_gene: TRBJ1-6
abundance: .
CDR3nt: TGCGCCAGCAGCTTGGGACAGGGAAGCTCACCCCTCCACTTT
CDR3aa: CASSLGQGSSPLHF

v_gene: TRBV4-1
d_gene: .
j_gene: TRBJ2-2
abundance: .
CDR3nt: TGCGCCAGCAGCTCTAACACGGTCGGCACCGGGGAGCTGTTTTTT
CDR3aa: CASSSNTVGTGELFF

v_gene: TRBV28
d_gene: TRBD1
j_gene: TRBJ1-2
abundance: .
CDR3nt: TGTGCCAGCAGTCCCCCGGGACAGGGGAGCTATGGCTACACCTTC
CDR3aa: CASSPPGQGSYGYTF

v_gene: TRBV19
d_gene: .
j_gene: TRBJ1-5
abundance: .
CDR3nt: TGTGCCAGTAGTTTACAGGGAAGCAATCAGCCCCAGCATTTT
CDR3aa: CASSLQGSNQPQHF

v_gene: TRBV13
d_gene: .
j_gene: TRBJ2-2
abundance: .
CDR3nt: TGTGCCAGCAGCCCGGGTCCCTTCAGGGCGACCGGGGAGCTGTTTTTT
CDR3aa: CASSPGPFRATGELFF

v_gene: TRBV14
d_gene: .
j_gene: TRBJ2-7
abundance: .
CDR3nt: TGTGCCAGCAGCCAGCTCGGGACAACCCCAGGCCACGAGCAGTACTTC
CDR3aa: CASSQLGTTPGHEQYF

v_gene: TRBV6-6
d_gene: TRBD1
j_gene: TRBJ2-1
abundance: .
CDR3nt: TGTGCCAGCAGTCCGACAGGGCCGTCCTACAATGAGCAGTTCTTC
CDR3aa: CASSPTGPSYNEQFF

v_gene: TRBV20-1
d_gene: .
j_gene: TRBJ2-1
abundance: .
CDR3nt: TGCAGTGCTAAAGAGAGGGAGCAGTTCTTC
CDR3aa: CSAKEREQFF

v_gene: TRBV9
d_gene: .
j_gene: TRBJ2-3
abundance: .
CDR3nt: TGTGCCAGCAGCCCTTGGGAGGGGGGGCCGAGGGCAGATACGCAGTATTTT
CDR3aa: CASSPWEGGPRADTQYF

v_gene: TRBV20-1
d_gene: .
j_gene: TRBJ2-7
abundance: .
CDR3nt: TGCAGTGTTCCCTGGGGGTACGAGCAGTACTTC
CDR3aa: CSVPWGYEQYF

v_gene: TRBV4-1
d_gene: .
j_gene: TRBJ2-2
abundance: .
CDR3nt: TGCGCCAGCAGCCAAGCCGGTTCAAGGTCGAACACCGGGGAGCTGTTTTTT
CDR3aa: CASSQAGSRSNTGELFF

v_gene: TRBV5-1
d_gene: TRBD1
j_gene: TRBJ1-2
abundance: .
CDR3nt: TGCGCCAGCAGCTGGAAGACAGGGGGCGCCTTGTGGGGCTACACCTTC
CDR3aa: CASSWKTGGALWGYTF

v_gene: TRBV10-3
d_gene: .
j_gene: TRBJ1-6
abundance: few
CDR3nt: TGTGCCATCAGTGAGTCGGGGGGTGAGAATTCACCCCTCCACTTT
CDR3aa: CAISESGGENSPLHF

v_gene: TRBV18
d_gene: .
j_gene: TRBJ1-1
abundance: .
CDR3nt: TGTGCCAGCTCACTTTATTCGGGCAACACTGAAGCTTTCTTT
CDR3aa: CASSLYSGNTEAFF

v_gene: TRBV6-5
d_gene: TRBD1
j_gene: TRBJ1-2
abundance: .
CDR3nt: TGTGCCAGCAGCCCAGACAGGGGGCAGGAGGGCTACACCTTC
CDR3aa: CASSPDRGQEGYTF

v_gene: TRBV5-6
d_gene: TRBD1
j_gene: TRBJ1-1
abundance: .
CDR3nt: TGTGCCAGCAGCTTGAAAGGGGGACAGCTGAACACTGAAGCTTTCTTT
CDR3aa: CASSLKGGQLNTEAFF

v_gene: TRBV7-8
d_gene: .
j_gene: TRBJ1-5
abundance: .
CDR3nt: TGTGCCAGCAGCTTAGCGAAAAATCAGCCCCAGCATTTT
CDR3aa: CASSLAKNQPQHF

v_gene: TRBV28
d_gene: .
j_gene: TRBJ2-4
abundance: .
CDR3nt: TGTGCCAGCAGTTTACTCATCCTTGGGACCAAAAACATTCAGTACTTC
CDR3aa: CASSLLILGTKNIQYF

v_gene: TRBV10-1
d_gene: TRBD1
j_gene: TRBJ2-3
abundance: .
CDR3nt: TGCGCCAGCAGTGAGGGGGTTCCCGGGACAGGCTATACGCAGTATTTT
CDR3aa: CASSEGVPGTGYTQYF

v_gene: TRBV5-1
d_gene: .
j_gene: TRBJ2-1
abundance: few
CDR3nt: TGCGCCAGCAGCCGATCAGGGGTAAGGGATGAGCAGTTCTTC
CDR3aa: CASSRSGVRDEQFF

v_gene: TRBV28
d_gene: .
j_gene: TRBJ1-4
abundance: .
CDR3nt: TGTGCCAGCGGGGTATCGGATGAAAAACTGTTTTTT
CDR3aa: CASGVSDEKLFF

v_gene: TRBV10-3
d_gene: .
j_gene: TRBJ1-6
abundance: .
CDR3nt: TGTGCCATCAGACCCGGACCGAATCCGGATAATTCACCCCTCCACTTT
CDR3aa: CAIRPGPNPDNSPLHF

v_gene: TRBV6-5
d_gene: TRBD1
j_gene: TRBJ1-2
abundance: few
CDR3nt: TGTGCCAGCAGTTACACACAGGGGGGGTATGGCTACACCTTC
CDR3aa: CASSYTQGGYGYTF

v_gene: TRBV19
d_gene: TRBD2
j_gene: TRBJ2-1
abundance: .
CDR3nt: TGTGCCAGTAGTATAGGTAGCGGGGGGGCTAGCGATGAGCAGTTCTTC
CDR3aa: CASSIGSGGASDEQFF

v_gene: TRBV6-1
d_gene: TRBD1
j_gene: TRBJ1-5
abundance: .
CDR3nt: TGTGCCAGCAGTACCCAACAGGGGGACAATCAGCCCCAGCATTTT
CDR3aa: CASSTQQGDNQPQHF

v_gene: TRBV28
d_gene: TRBD2
j_gene: TRBJ2-1
abundance: .
CDR3nt: TGTGCCAGCAGTTTTGGGACTAGATACAATGAGCAGTTCTTC
CDR3aa: CASSFGTRYNEQFF

v_gene: TRBV25-1
d_gene: .
j_gene: TRBJ2-2
abundance: .
CDR3nt: TGTGCCAGCAGTGAATCGGCGTACACCGGGGAGCTGTTTTTT
CDR3aa: CASSESAYTGELFF

v_gene: TRBV7-8
d_gene: .
j_gene: TRBJ2-5
abundance: few
CDR3nt: TGTGCCAGCAGCTGGGGGGCGGCGACCCAGTACTTC
CDR3aa: CASSWGAATQYF

v_gene: TRBV18
d_gene: TRBD1
j_gene: TRBJ1-1
abundance: medium-sized
CDR3nt: TGTGCCAGCACGGGACAGGCCAACACTGAAGCTTTCTTT
CDR3aa: CASTGQANTEAFF

v_gene: TRBV6-1
d_gene: TRBD2
j_gene: TRBJ2-1
abundance: .
CDR3nt: TGTGCCAGCAGTGAAGTACCCCTGCTAGCGGGGGGTAATGAGCAGTTCTTC
CDR3aa: CASSEVPLLAGGNEQFF

v_gene: TRBV28
d_gene: TRBD2
j_gene: TRBJ2-3
abundance: .
CDR3nt: TGTGCCAGCACTGTAGCGGGGGTAGGAGATACGCAGTATTTT
CDR3aa: CASTVAGVGDTQYF